A single TCR beta chain is shown here with its context. Its antigen is still unknown. This sample was taken from a study of post-analysis software for immune sequencing data. Study as a whole: Secondary progressive, relapsing-remitting and progressive-relapsing multiple sclerosis were among the included disease courses.

The TCR beta cDNA libraries carried unique molecular identifiers. TCRdb called the PCR reads again in MiXCR, with one record for every CDR3 protein. This table has about half a million distinct CDR3 sequences, around a third appearing once. The CDR3 spans 14 residues. Trimming left V 6 bases short and J 7 bases short, with 15 bases between. Findings of the study overall: With TRBV5-6, TRBV5-1 and TRBV20-1 included, a handful of TRBV segments were more frequent in patients than in controls.

V is TRBV12-3 or TRBV12-4 and J is TRBJ1-4; D might be TRBD1 (6 bases). Sequenced: blood. This receptor was obtained from a girl aged 2-17 years with multiple sclerosis. The CDR3 coding sequence is TGTGCCAGCAGCCCGGACAGACATACTGAAAAACTGTTTTTT. This translates into CASSPDRHTEKLFF.